The present TCR beta chain was sequenced within a study of cytomegalovirus exposure and HLA in healthy donors. The study's findings and limits: What TCR beta sequences reportedly achieved was accurate prediction of HLA-A and HLA-B alleles in most subjects.

V trimming: 2 bases; J trimming: 1 base; junction bases outside the gene matches: 4. Germline CDR1 MNHNS, CDR2 SASEGT. This CDR3 has 16 residues. To note about this clone: The antigen remains unidentified.

The primer mix had 60 Vbeta and 13 Jbeta primers. Using immunoSEQ multiplex PCR, the repertoire was profiled, and TCRdb retains in-frame clones only, with some absent. The sample consists of around 150,000 clones, more than 75% of them appearing once. The sequencing sample was made of PBMCs. V usage is TRBV6-1 and J usage is TRBJ2-3; 9 bases agree with TRBD2. The receptor was isolated from a woman between 50 and 59 years old in good health and CMV-seropositive. The chain's CDR3 is CASSEKKRGGTDTQYF. CDR3 DNA: TGTGCCAGCAGTGAAAAAAAGCGGGGGGGCACAGATACGCAGTATTTT.